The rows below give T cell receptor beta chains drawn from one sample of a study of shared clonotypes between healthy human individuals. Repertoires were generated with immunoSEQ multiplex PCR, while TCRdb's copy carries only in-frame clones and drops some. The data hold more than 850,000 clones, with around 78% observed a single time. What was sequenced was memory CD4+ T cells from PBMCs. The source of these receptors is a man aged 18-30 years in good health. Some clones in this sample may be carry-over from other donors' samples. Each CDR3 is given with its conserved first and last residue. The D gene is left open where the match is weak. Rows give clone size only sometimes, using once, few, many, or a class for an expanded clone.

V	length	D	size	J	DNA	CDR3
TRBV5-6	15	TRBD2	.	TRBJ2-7	TGTGCCAGCAGCTTGGCTAGCGGATTCTCCTACGAGCAGTACTTC	CASSLASGFSYEQYF
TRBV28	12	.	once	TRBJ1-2	TGTGCCACCGAAGTGTTCGGGGGGCGCTACACCTTC	CATEVFGGRYTF
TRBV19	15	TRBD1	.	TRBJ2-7	TGTGCCAGTAGTACCCGGGACAGGGGGCCTTACGAGCAGTACTTC	CASSTRDRGPYEQYF
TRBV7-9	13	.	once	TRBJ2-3	TGTGCCAGCAGCTTTAGTACCACAGATACGCAGTATTTT	CASSFSTTDTQYF
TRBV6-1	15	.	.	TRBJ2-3	TGTGCCAGCAGTGAAGCTCTTGGCGGCACAGATACGCAGTATTTT	CASSEALGGTDTQYF
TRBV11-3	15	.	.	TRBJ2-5	TGTGCCAGCAGCAAAGGTGGGGGGAGCCAAGAGACCCAGTACTTC	CASSKGGGSQETQYF
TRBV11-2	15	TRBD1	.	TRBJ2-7	TGTGCCAGCAGCCGACTCGGGACAGGGGTTCACGAGCAGTACTTC	CASSRLGTGVHEQYF
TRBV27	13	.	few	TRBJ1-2	TGTGCCAGCAGTCGATCGGGGTCCTATGGCTACACCTTC	CASSRSGSYGYTF
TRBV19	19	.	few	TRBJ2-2	TGTGCCAGTAGTATCAAGGTCGGTTTTGGGGGAGTCTACACCGGGGAGCTGTTTTTT	CASSIKVGFGGVYTGELFF
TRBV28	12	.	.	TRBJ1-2	TGTGCCAGCAGGAGGGGGGCGAGAGGCTACACCTTC	CASRRGARGYTF
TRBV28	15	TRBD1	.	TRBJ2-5	TGTGCCAGCAGTCCAGGGGGCTATTCCCAAGAGACCCAGTACTTC	CASSPGGYSQETQYF
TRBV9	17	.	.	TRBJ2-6	TGTGCCAGCAGCTATACTGTGGGAGCCTCTGGGGCCAACGTCCTGACTTTC	CASSYTVGASGANVLTF
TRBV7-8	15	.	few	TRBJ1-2	TGTGCCAGCAGCGAACGTACAGGGCTTGGCTATGGCTACACCTTC	CASSERTGLGYGYTF
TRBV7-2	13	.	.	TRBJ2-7	TGTGCCAGCAGCTTAGCCCTGGGGGACGAGCAGTACTTC	CASSLALGDEQYF
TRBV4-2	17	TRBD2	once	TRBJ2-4	TGTGCCAGCAGCCGAACTACAGCGGGAGAATCGGGAAACATTCAGTACTTC	CASSRTTAGESGNIQYF
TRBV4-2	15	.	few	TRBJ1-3	TGTGCCAGCAGCCGCGCACCGAACTCTGGAAACACCATATATTTT	CASSRAPNSGNTIYF
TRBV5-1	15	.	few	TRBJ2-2	TGCGCCAGCAGCTTGGACTCCAAGGGCCCCGGGGAGCTGTTTTTT	CASSLDSKGPGELFF
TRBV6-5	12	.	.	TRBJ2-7	TGTGCCAGCAGTTCTACGACCTACGAGCAGTACTTC	CASSSTTYEQYF
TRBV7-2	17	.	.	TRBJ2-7	TGTGCCAGCAGCTTAGGACCGAGGCGGACAACTGACTACGAGCAGTACTTC	CASSLGPRRTTDYEQYF
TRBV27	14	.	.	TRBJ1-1	TGTGCCAGCAGTCCCAGGGGCCGTGGCACTGAAGCTTTCTTT	CASSPRGRGTEAFF
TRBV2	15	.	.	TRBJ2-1	TGTGCCAGCAGTGTGTCGGCAGGGTCCCACAATGAGCAGTTCTTC	CASSVSAGSHNEQFF
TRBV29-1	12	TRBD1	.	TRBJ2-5	TGCAGCGTAGCCGGGACAGGGTTGACCCGGTACTTC	CSVAGTGLTRYF
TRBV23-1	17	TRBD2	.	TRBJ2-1	TGCGCCAGCAGCCCCACTGCGGGGACTAGCGGAGCCAATGAGCAGTTCTTC	CASSPTAGTSGANEQFF
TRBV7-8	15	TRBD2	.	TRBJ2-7	TGTGCCAGCAGGGCGAGACCGGGCGGGAGCTACGAGCAGTACTTC	CASRARPGGSYEQYF
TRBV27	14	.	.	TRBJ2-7	TGTGCCAGCAGTTTTTCCGTGAAGCCCTACGAGCAGTACTTC	CASSFSVKPYEQYF
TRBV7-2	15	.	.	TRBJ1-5	TGTGCCAGCAGCTTAGCCGGGACAACAAATCAGCCCCAGCATTTT	CASSLAGTTNQPQHF
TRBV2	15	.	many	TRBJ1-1	TGTGCCAGCAGCCAAGGTCGGGGGGCTAGGACTGAAGCTTTCTTT	CASSQGRGARTEAFF
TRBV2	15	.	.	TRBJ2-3	TGTGCCAGCAGTTTATTAAGGGTTGGCACAGATACGCAGTATTTT	CASSLLRVGTDTQYF
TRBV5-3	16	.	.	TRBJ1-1	TGTGCCAGAATTCTGGACTTATCCCCATCGAACACTGAAGCTTTCTTT	CARILDLSPSNTEAFF
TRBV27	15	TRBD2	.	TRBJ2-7	TGTGCCAGCAATTCACTGGGACTAGCGGGAGGGGAGCAGTACTTC	CASNSLGLAGGEQYF
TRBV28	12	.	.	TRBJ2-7	TGTGCCAGCCGGGCTATAGAGTACGAGCAGTACTTC	CASRAIEYEQYF
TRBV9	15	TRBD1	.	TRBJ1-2	TGTGCCAGCAGTCGTTCTCATTATGACAGGGACGGCTACACCTTC	CASSRSHYDRDGYTF
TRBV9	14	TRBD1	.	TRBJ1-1	TGTGCCAGCAGCGGGACAGGGATGGGGTTTGAAGCTTTCTTT	CASSGTGMGFEAFF